The entry below describes one T cell receptor beta chain. Its antigen is undetermined. The time point denotes: peripheral blood 6 weeks after treatment start. This entry comes from a study of PD-L1 blockade in urothelial cancer. On the study more broadly: Blood-derived samples held a median approximately 150,000 T cells. Study-wide findings and caveats: Durable-benefit patients showed greater tumor-associated blood clone expansion at 3 weeks.

Here immunoSEQ multiplex PCR was the method, and the copy in TCRdb shows in-frame clones only, minus some. The sample has about 22,000 clones, about 93% seen once. The TCR sequence derives from an older woman with urothelial cancer. The sequenced sample was PBMCs, obtained around atezolizumab (anti-PD-L1) treatment.

The CDR3 DNA reads TGTGCCAGCATTTACGACAGGGGGTACCAAGAGACCCAGTACTTC. This codes for CASIYDRGYQETQYF. J is TRBJ2-5 and V is TRBV2; 9 bases are a match to TRBD1. Germline V gene sequence: CDR1 SNHLY, CDR2 FYNNEI. J was trimmed by 0 bases and V by 7 bases; bases with no gene match: 6. CDR3 size: 15 residues.